This TCR beta chain derives from a study of T cell responses to AZD1222 COVID-19 vaccine. Study-level information: Samples with a second dose at about 4 or about 12 weeks were pooled together.

V lost 0 bases to trimming and J lost 3 bases, with 9 bases between them. There are 16 residues in the CDR3. Germline CDR1 and CDR2: SGHVS and FQNEAQ. The repertoire was sequenced with immunoSEQ multiplex PCR; TCRdb's copy has only in-frame clones and lacks some. The sample holds more than 110,000 clones, about nine tenths seen once. The chain couples TRBV7-8 to TRBJ1-6, with D possibly TRBD1 on 6 matching bases. The receptor comes from an adult in good health. This specimen was peripheral blood, taken on day 0 of AZD1222 vaccination. The CDR3 DNA is TGTGCCAGCAGCTTAGCGGCAGGGGTCTATAATTCACCCCTCCACTTT. It yields the protein CASSLAAGVYNSPLHF.